The 16 T cell receptor beta chains reported below all come from one sample, sequenced in a study of cytomegalovirus exposure and HLA in healthy donors. Sequencing was performed with immunoSEQ multiplex PCR; in TCRdb, only in-frame clones are kept and a portion is missing. The profile covers over 200,000 clones, with 88% appearing a single time and about 3% taken by the ten largest. Sample: PBMCs. The receptors originated from a woman aged 18-30 years in good health and CMV-seronegative.

In DNA, the CDR3 is TGTGCCAGCAGCGTGGCGGGACTAGCGGGCACAGATACGCAGTATTTT. It codes for CASSVAGLAGTDTQYF. The chain combines TRBV9 with TRBJ2-3; 11 nucleotides agree with TRBD2. The CDR3 is made up of 16 amino acids. Trimming at V came to 2 bases and at J to 1 base, leaving 3 bases not matched to a gene. Germline V gives CDR1 SGDLS, CDR2 YYNGEE.

This clone was seen once. The chain joins TRBV11-2 to TRBJ2-1, with a tentative D call TRBD1 (6 bases). From germline, CDR1 is SGHAT and CDR2 FQNNGV. The CDR3 is 15 residues long. The ends were cut back, 0 bases at V and 3 bases at J, with 9 bases in the middle. The CDR3 spells CASSLDLDSYNEQFF. The CDR3 DNA sequence: TGTGCCAGCAGCTTAGATTTGGACAGCTACAATGAGCAGTTCTTC.

The chain employs TRBV7-9 and TRBJ2-2; D might be TRBD1 (6 bases). V lost 1 base to trimming and J lost 2 bases, with 8 bases between them. The CDR3 has 15 residues. CDR1 and CDR2 (germline): SEHNR, FQNEAQ (reference sequence). The CDR3, as DNA: TGTGCCAGCAGCTTAGACAGGGTCAACACCGGGGAGCTGTTTTTT. Its protein is CASSLDRVNTGELFF.

The CDR3 here is CASSYGTGGSPEQFF. CDR3 DNA: TGTGCCAGCAGCTATGGGACAGGGGGTTCCCCTGAGCAGTTCTTC. J is TRBJ2-1 and V is TRBV6-6; 11 nucleotides match TRBD1. Per the germline V gene, CDR1 is MNHNY and CDR2 is SVGAGI (reference sequence). The CDR3 loop spans 15 amino acids. Losses at the gene ends were 6 bases for V and 9 bases for J; bases not matched to a gene: 10.

The chain joins TRBV7-2 to TRBJ1-1, with a weak D call TRBD1 (5 bases). Trimming removed 1 base at V and 5 bases at J, with 11 bases between. This CDR3 region has 14 residues. CDR1 is SGHTA and CDR2 is FQGNSA in the germline V gene. The CDR3 region is CASSLGVGGTEAFF. DNA for the CDR3: TGTGCCAGCAGCTTAGGGGTCGGGGGGACTGAAGCTTTCTTT.

This clone showed up just once. This chain connects TRBV7-9 to TRBJ2-7, with D tentatively TRBD1 (5 bases). This CDR3 contains 15 residues. V was clipped by 5 bases and J by 3 bases, with 17 bases between them. The germline CDR1 and CDR2 sequences are SEHNR and FQNEAQ (reference sequence). CDR3 DNA: TGTGCCAGCAGCCCGCAGGGTGTGTTTGGCTACGAGCAGTACTTC. Protein: CASSPQGVFGYEQYF.

A few counts support this clone. DNA for the CDR3: TGTGCCAGCGCCCCGGACAGGGACTCCGGGGAGCTGTTTTTT. Amino acid sequence: CASAPDRDSGELFF. The V gene is TRBV6-5, the J gene TRBJ2-2, with TRBD1 identical over 8 bases. The J segment lost 6 bases and the V segment lost 8 bases, leaving 8 bases of the junction unmatched. This CDR3 comprises 14 residues. Germline V gives CDR1 MNHEY, CDR2 SVGAGI.

The chain employs TRBV2 and TRBJ1-2; D is undetermined. Deletions cut 2 bases from V and 3 bases from J, with 7 bases between. From germline, CDR1 is SNHLY and CDR2 FYNNEI. The CDR3 has 13 amino acids. The CDR3 nucleotides are TGTGCCAGCAGTGAAAGCCAGGACTATGGCTACACCTTC. Its protein is CASSESQDYGYTF.

The chain joins TRBV5-1 to TRBJ2-3; 7 bases map to TRBD2. V shed 4 bases and J 4 bases; nucleotides not matched to a gene: 6. CDR3 length: 14 residues. Per germline, CDR1 SGHRS and CDR2 YFSETQ. The CDR3 DNA reads TGCGCCAGCAGCCCAAGGACTAGTCCAGATACGCAGTATTTT. Translation: CASSPRTSPDTQYF.

The CDR3 sequence: CASSGTGGNEQYF. The CDR3, as DNA: TGTGCCAGCAGTGGGACAGGGGGGAACGAGCAGTACTTC. This rearrangement joins TRBV6-1 to TRBJ2-7; 10 bases are a match to TRBD1. This CDR3 is built from 13 residues. The V segment lost 4 bases and the J segment 5 bases; nucleotides outside the gene matches: 2. CDR1 is MNHNS, CDR2 SASEGT, per germline.

In its sample, this clone was seen a few times. CDR3 coding DNA: TGTGCCACCAGCAAAGATCGGGAATCTGGGGCCAACGTCCTGACTTTC. As protein: CATSKDRESGANVLTF. V and J are TRBV15 and TRBJ2-6, with D possibly matching TRBD2 (5 bases). The germline V gene has CDR1 LNHNV and CDR2 YYDKDF (reference sequence). Deletions cut 4 bases from V and 1 base from J, with 11 bases between. The CDR3 contains 16 residues.

This chain connects TRBV28 to TRBJ1-2; 7 bases are a match to TRBD1. CDR1 and CDR2 (germline): MDHEN, SYDVKM. The CDR3 extends over 15 amino acids. V was pared by 4 bases and J by 6 bases, with 11 bases of the junction left unmatched. The CDR3 bases are TGTGCCAGCAGTTCCCGTCCGGGACAGCTTAATGGCTACACCTTC. It yields the protein CASSSRPGQLNGYTF.

The CDR3 DNA reads as TGTGCCAGCACCTCGGGACAGGGTCACACTGAAGCTTTCTTT. This encodes CASTSGQGHTEAFF. V and J are TRBV28 and TRBJ1-1; 9 bases are shared with TRBD1. In germline, CDR1 is MDHEN, CDR2 SYDVKM. With V trimmed by 7 bases and J by 3 bases, 6 bases remained unmatched. There are 14 residues in the CDR3.

This chain links TRBV10-3 with TRBJ2-5; 15 bases match TRBD2. The trim removed 2 bases at V and 4 bases at J, leaving 5 bases unmatched. This CDR3 is 17 amino acids long. Germline-derived CDR1 and CDR2 are ENHRY and SYGVKD. The CDR3 bases are TGTGCCATCAGTGAGCGAGGACTAGCGGGAGGGAGAGAGACCCAGTACTTC. Protein: CAISERGLAGGRETQYF.

J is TRBJ2-6 and V is TRBV5-1; TRBD2 matches at 10 bases. Germline V gene sequence: CDR1 SGHRS, CDR2 YFSETQ. The CDR3 loop spans 17 amino acids. The trim removed 0 bases at V and 4 bases at J, leaving 4 bases unmatched. CDR3 DNA: TGCGCCAGCAGCTTGGTAGCGGGAGGACCGGGGGCCAACGTCCTGACTTTC. Translated: CASSLVAGGPGANVLTF.

The V gene is TRBV4-1, the J gene TRBJ2-1, with a possible D match to TRBD2 (5 bases). The CDR3 length is 14 residues. Germline CDR1 and CDR2: MGHRA and YSYEKL. V was pared by 4 bases and J by 5 bases, with 12 bases between. For the CDR3, the DNA is TGCGCCAGCAGCCCAGGACTCCGGAACAATGAGCAGTTCTTC. Residues: CASSPGLRNNEQFF.